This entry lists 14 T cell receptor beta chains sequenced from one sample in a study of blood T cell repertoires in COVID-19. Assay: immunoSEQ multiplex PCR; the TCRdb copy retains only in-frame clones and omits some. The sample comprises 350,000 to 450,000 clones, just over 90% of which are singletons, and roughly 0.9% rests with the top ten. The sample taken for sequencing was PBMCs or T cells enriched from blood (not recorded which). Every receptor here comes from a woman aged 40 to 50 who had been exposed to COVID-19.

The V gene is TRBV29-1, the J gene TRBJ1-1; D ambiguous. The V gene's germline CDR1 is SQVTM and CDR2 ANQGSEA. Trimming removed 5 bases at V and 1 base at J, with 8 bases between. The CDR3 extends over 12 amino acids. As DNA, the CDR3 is TGCAGCGTTAGCCGTCAGAACACTGAAGCTTTCTTT. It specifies CSVSRQNTEAFF.

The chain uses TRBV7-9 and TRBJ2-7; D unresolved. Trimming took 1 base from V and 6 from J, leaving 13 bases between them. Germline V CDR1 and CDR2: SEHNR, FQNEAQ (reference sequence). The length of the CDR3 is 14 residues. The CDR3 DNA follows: TGTGCCAGCAGCTTAGTGGCGGCGCGTCCCGAGCAGTACTTC. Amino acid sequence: CASSLVAARPEQYF.

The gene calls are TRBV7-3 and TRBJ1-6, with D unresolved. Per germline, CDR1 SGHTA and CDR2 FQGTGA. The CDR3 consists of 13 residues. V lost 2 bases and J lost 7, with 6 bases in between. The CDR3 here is CASSLSRNSPLHF. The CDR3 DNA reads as TGTGCCAGCAGCTTATCGAGAAATTCACCCCTCCACTTT.

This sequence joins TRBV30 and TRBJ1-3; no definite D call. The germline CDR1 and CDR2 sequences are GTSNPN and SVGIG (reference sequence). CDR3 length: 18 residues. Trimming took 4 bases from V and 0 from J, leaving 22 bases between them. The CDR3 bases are TGTGCCTGGAACCCATTGAGTGGGTTGGCGGACTCTGGAAACACCATATATTTT. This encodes CAWNPLSGLADSGNTIYF.

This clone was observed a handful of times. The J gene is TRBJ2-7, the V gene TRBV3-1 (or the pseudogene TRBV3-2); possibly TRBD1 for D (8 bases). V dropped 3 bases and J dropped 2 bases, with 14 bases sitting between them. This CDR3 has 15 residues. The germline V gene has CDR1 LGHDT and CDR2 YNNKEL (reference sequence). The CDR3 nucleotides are TGTGCCAGCAGCCATTGGACAGGGAGGGCCTACGAGCAGTACTTC. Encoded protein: CASSHWTGRAYEQYF.

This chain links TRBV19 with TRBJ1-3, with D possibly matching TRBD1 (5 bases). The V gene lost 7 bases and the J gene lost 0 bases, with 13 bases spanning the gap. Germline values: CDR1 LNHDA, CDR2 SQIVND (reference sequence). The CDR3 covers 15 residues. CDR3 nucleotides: TGTGCCAGTATCCCCGCGGGACCCTCTGGAAACACCATATATTTT. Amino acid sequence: CASIPAGPSGNTIYF.

CDR3 sequence: CASTKRENTEAFF. The CDR3 coding sequence is TGTGCCAGCACCAAGCGGGAGAACACTGAAGCTTTCTTT. J is TRBJ1-1 and V is TRBV2, with no clear D. The V end was cut by 7 bases, the J end by 1 base, with 10 bases between. The V gene's germline CDR1 is SNHLY and CDR2 FYNNEI. CDR3 length: 13 residues.

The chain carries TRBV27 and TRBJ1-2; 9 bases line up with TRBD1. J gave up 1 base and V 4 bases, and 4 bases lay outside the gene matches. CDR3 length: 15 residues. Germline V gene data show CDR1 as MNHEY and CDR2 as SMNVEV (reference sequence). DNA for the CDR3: TGTGCCAGCAGTTCGGGGGACAGGGTTAACTATGGCTACACCTTC. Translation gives CASSSGDRVNYGYTF.

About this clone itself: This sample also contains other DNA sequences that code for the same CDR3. In DNA, the CDR3 is TGTGCCAGCAGCTTCCGGGGGGTCTATGGCTACACCTTC. Translation: CASSFRGVYGYTF. The chain has TRBV5-4 and TRBJ1-2; a possible D gene is TRBD1 (5 bases). The length of the CDR3 is 13 residues. Germline V CDR1 and CDR2: SGHNT, YYREEE (reference sequence). Trimming removed 2 bases from V and 4 bases from J, with 9 bases in between.

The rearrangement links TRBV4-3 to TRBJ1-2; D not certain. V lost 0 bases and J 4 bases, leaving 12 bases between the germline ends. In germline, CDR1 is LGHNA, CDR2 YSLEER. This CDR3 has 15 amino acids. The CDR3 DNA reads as TGCGCCAGCAGCCAAGATGGCCTGCAACCCTATGGCTACACCTTC. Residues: CASSQDGLQPYGYTF.

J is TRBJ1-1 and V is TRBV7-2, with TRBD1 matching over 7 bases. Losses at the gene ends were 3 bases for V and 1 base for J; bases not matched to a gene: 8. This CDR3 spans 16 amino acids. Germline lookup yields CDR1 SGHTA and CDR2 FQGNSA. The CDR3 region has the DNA TGTGCCAGCAGCTTGTTGACAGGGTTAAGGAACACTGAAGCTTTCTTT. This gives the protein CASSLLTGLRNTEAFF.

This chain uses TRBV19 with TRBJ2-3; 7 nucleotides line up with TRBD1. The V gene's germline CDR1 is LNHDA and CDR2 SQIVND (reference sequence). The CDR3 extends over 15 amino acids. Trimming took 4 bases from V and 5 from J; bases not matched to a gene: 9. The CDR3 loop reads CASSTGQVVGDTQYF. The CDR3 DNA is TGTGCCAGTAGTACCGGACAGGTGGTGGGAGATACGCAGTATTTT.

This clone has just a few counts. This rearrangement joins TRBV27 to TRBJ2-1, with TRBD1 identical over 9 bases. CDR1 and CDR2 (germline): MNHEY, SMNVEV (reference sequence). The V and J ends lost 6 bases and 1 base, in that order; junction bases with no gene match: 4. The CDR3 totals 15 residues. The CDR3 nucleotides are TGTGCCAGCAGGACGGACAGGGGTTCCTACAATGAGCAGTTCTTC. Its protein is CASRTDRGSYNEQFF.

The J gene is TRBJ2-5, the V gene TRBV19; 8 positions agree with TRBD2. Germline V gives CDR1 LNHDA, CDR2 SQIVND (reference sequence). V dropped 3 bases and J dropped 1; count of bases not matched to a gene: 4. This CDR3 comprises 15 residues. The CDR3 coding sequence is TGTGCCAGTAGTATTTTACGGGGGGGCCAAGAGACCCAGTACTTC. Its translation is CASSILRGGQETQYF. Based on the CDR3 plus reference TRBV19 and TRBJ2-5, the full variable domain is DGGITQSPKYLFRKEGQNVTLSCEQNLNHDAMYWYRQDPGQGLRLIYYSQIVNDFQKGDIAEGYSVSREKKESFPLTVTSAQKNPTAFYLCASSILRGGQETQYFGPGTRLLVL.